Each of the 20 T cell receptor beta chains below was sequenced from the same sample in a study of T cells in Graves' hyperthyroidism and ophthalmopathy. From RNA transcripts, TCR beta CDR3 regions were amplified. The primer set for the first-round RT-PCR of the TCR CDR3 was HTBI. MiXCR, applied by TCRdb to the multiplex PCR reads, yields one record per CDR3 protein. The sample lists a few hundred thousand distinct CDR3 sequences, 17% occurring once. Sequenced: blood. These receptors were collected from a woman aged 18-29 years with Graves' ophthalmopathy.

As to this clonotype: Possible read error: a much larger clone is one base away. V gene TRBV12-3 or TRBV12-4 combines with J gene TRBJ1-2, with 9 bases matching TRBD1. The CDR3 loop spans 13 amino acids. CDR3 region: CSSSPGQGNGYTF. DNA of the CDR3: TGTTCCAGCAGTCCGGGACAGGGTAACGGCTACACCTTC.

The chain combines TRBV27 with TRBJ1-4; 7 bases are a match to TRBD1. Per germline, CDR1 MNHEY and CDR2 SMNVEV (reference sequence). CDR3 length equals 14 residues. V was clipped by 6 bases and J by 5 bases; unmatched bases: 6. The CDR3 nucleotides are TGTGCCAGCAGGATGACAGGGACAAATGAAAAACTGTTTTTT. Translation: CASRMTGTNEKLFF.

This clonotype appeared a few times. This chain joins TRBV3-1 and TRBJ2-7, with D unclear. The CDR3 covers 14 residues. Deletions cut 1 base from V and 5 bases from J, with 12 bases between. Looked up from germline, CDR1 is LGHDT and CDR2 is YNNKEL (reference sequence). The CDR3 coding sequence is TGTGCCAGCAGCCAAGGTCAGTTACCCCACGAGCAGTACTTC. It codes for CASSQGQLPHEQYF.

This clonotype was seen at least ten times. This chain links TRBV30 with TRBJ1-1; D might be TRBD1 (6 bases). Trimming shortened V by 3 bases and J by 2 bases, and 22 bases separated the two germline ends. From germline, CDR1 is GTSNPN and CDR2 SVGIG (reference sequence). CDR3 length equals 17 residues. The CDR3 region is CAWSLRTTRTDNTEAFF. The DNA for the CDR3 is TGTGCCTGGAGCCTTCGGACGACTAGGACAGATAACACTGAAGCTTTCTTT.

This chain links TRBV6-1 with TRBJ1-2; 7 bases are a match to TRBD1. J was trimmed by 1 base and V by 4 bases; bases with no gene match: 9. This CDR3 has 16 amino acids. Germline V gives CDR1 MNHNS, CDR2 SASEGT. CDR3 DNA: TGTGCCAGCAGTGCATCGACAGGGACCAATAACTATGGCTACACCTTC. Its protein is CASSASTGTNNYGYTF.

The CDR3 sequence: CASSSWGERAYNEQFF. The CDR3 nucleotides read TGTGCCAGCAGCTCGTGGGGGGAAAGGGCTTACAATGAGCAGTTCTTC. The chain uses TRBV7-9 and TRBJ2-1; tentatively, D is TRBD2 (6 bases). CDR3 size: 16 residues. The V gene lost 4 bases and the J gene lost 4 bases, with 17 bases spanning the gap. Germline V gene lookup returns CDR1 SEHNR and CDR2 FQNEAQ (reference sequence).

There are many counts of this clonotype. The J gene is TRBJ1-1, the V gene TRBV5-1; possible D gene TRBD1, 5 bases. Trimming took 9 bases from V and 3 from J, leaving 15 bases between them. CDR3 size: 13 residues. Germline CDR1 reads SGHRS; CDR2 reads YFSETQ. CDR3 residues: CATRALRDTEAFF. The CDR3 region has the DNA TGCGCCACCAGGGCTTTGCGTGACACTGAAGCTTTCTTT.

The chain employs TRBV29-1 and TRBJ1-2, with D unresolved. CDR1 and CDR2 from the germline V gene are SQVTM and ANQGSEA. There are 13 residues in the CDR3. Trimming removed 0 bases from V and 4 bases from J, with 9 bases in between. Here the CDR3 reads CSVEDIGSYGYTF. The CDR3 DNA sequence: TGCAGCGTTGAAGACATTGGCAGCTATGGCTACACCTTC.

This clonotype has a handful of counts. This chain joins TRBV7-6 and TRBJ1-2; 9 bases map to TRBD1. The CDR3 contains 17 residues. CDR1 is SGHVS and CDR2 is FNYEAQ in the germline V gene. V trimming: 1 base; J trimming: 8 bases; junction bases outside the gene matches: 14. CDR3 sequence: CASSLEAAGTGIYGYTF. The CDR3 DNA sequence: TGTGCCAGCAGCTTAGAGGCTGCCGGGACAGGGATTTACGGCTACACCTTC. Combining the CDR3 with reference TRBV7-6 and TRBJ1-2 gives the whole variable domain GAGVSQSPRYKVTKRGQDVALRCDPISGHVSLYWYRQALGQGPEFLTYFNYEAQQDKSGLPNDRFSAERPEGSISTLTIQRTEQRDSAMYRCASSLEAAGTGIYGYTFGSGTRLTVV.

This chain connects TRBV20-1 to TRBJ1-1; D is undetermined. The CDR3 loop spans 13 amino acids. CDR1 and CDR2 (germline): DFQATT, SNEGSKA (reference sequence). Between the trimmed V and J ends, which lost 4 bases and 8 bases, there was a span of 17 bases. For the CDR3, the DNA is TGCAGTGCTATTGTGGAAATCCTTGCCGAAGCTTTCTTT. Amino acids: CSAIVEILAEAFF.

V and J are TRBV20-1 and TRBJ2-1; D uncertain. Germline lookup yields CDR1 DFQATT and CDR2 SNEGSKA (reference sequence). The length of the CDR3 is 15 residues. Trimming left V 0 bases short and J 6 bases short, with 15 bases between. Here the CDR3 reads CSAREITLGFNEQFF. The CDR3, as DNA: TGCAGTGCTAGAGAAATTACCTTGGGGTTCAATGAGCAGTTCTTC.

This clonotype was counted many times. The V gene is TRBV28, the J gene TRBJ1-2, with D perhaps matching TRBD1 (5 bases). The CDR3 runs to 14 residues. Germline lookup yields CDR1 MDHEN and CDR2 SYDVKM. Between the trimmed V and J ends, which lost 2 bases and 0 bases, there was a span of 7 bases. The CDR3 sequence is CASSLDRSNYGYTF. In DNA, the CDR3 is TGTGCCAGCAGTTTAGACAGATCTAACTATGGCTACACCTTC.

This chain uses TRBV6-2 or TRBV6-3 with TRBJ1-5, with TRBD1 identical over 11 bases. This CDR3 is built from 15 residues. V shed 8 bases, J shed 2 bases, and the junction held 5 bases outside the gene matches. Germline assignment: CDR1 MNHEY and CDR2 SVGEGT. The CDR3 nucleotides read TGTGCCAGCTCCGGACAGGGGGCCGGCAATCAGCCCCAGCATTTT. Amino acid sequence: CASSGQGAGNQPQHF.

V is TRBV28 and J is TRBJ1-5; possibly TRBD1 for D (6 bases). This CDR3 comprises 16 residues. The V gene lost 6 bases and the J gene lost 0 bases, with 15 bases spanning the gap. From germline, CDR1 is MDHEN and CDR2 SYDVKM. CDR3 bases: TGTGCCAGCAGCCAAGTGGACAGCTATAGCAATCAGCCCCAGCATTTT. Protein product: CASSQVDSYSNQPQHF.

This clonotype was observed at least ten times. The CDR3 DNA follows: TGTGCAGTCACAGGGACCTACAATGAGCAGTTCTTC. It is translated as CAVTGTYNEQFF. J is TRBJ2-1 and V is TRBV28; maybe TRBD1 (6 bases). Germline V gene data show CDR1 as MDHEN and CDR2 as SYDVKM. The CDR3 totals 12 residues.

This sequence joins TRBV19 and TRBJ2-2; 8 bases are a match to TRBD2. Looked up from germline, CDR1 is LNHDA and CDR2 is SQIVND (reference sequence). The CDR3 extends over 16 amino acids. Trimming cost V 5 bases and J 3 bases; bases outside gene matches: 8. The CDR3 DNA sequence: TGTGCCAGTAGTGAGGTAGCGGGGCGATACACCGGGGAGCTGTTTTTT. This encodes CASSEVAGRYTGELFF.

The table lists this clonotype with many counts. The V and J genes are TRBV6-1 and TRBJ1-1, with 7 bases aligning to TRBD1. V shed 6 bases, J shed 0 bases, and the junction held 4 bases outside the gene matches. This CDR3 has 14 amino acids. Per germline, CDR1 MNHNS and CDR2 SASEGT. The CDR3 sequence: CASRSQGLNTEAFF. In nucleotides, the CDR3 is TGTGCCAGCAGGTCACAGGGGTTGAACACTGAAGCTTTCTTT.

This clonotype was seen many times. This CDR3 is CAWSPGGFEYEQYF. The CDR3 coding sequence is TGTGCCTGGAGCCCGGGGGGGTTTGAATACGAGCAGTACTTC. The V and J genes are TRBV30 and TRBJ2-7; 8 bases match TRBD2. CDR3 length: 14 amino acids. J lost 4 bases, V lost 3 bases, and 8 bases had no gene match. Per the germline V gene, CDR1 is GTSNPN and CDR2 is SVGIG (reference sequence).

This clonotype was seen at least ten times. The chain employs TRBV28 and TRBJ1-1, with a tentative D call TRBD1 (5 bases). CDR1 and CDR2 from the germline V gene are MDHEN and SYDVKM. The CDR3 extends over 14 amino acids. V was shortened by 5 bases and J by 2 bases, with 12 bases between the two germline ends. CDR3 nucleotides: TGTGCCAGCAGTCCAAGGACAATAAACACTGAAGCTTTCTTT. Translating gives CASSPRTINTEAFF. The variable domain in full, with the rest retrieved from reference TRBV28 and TRBJ1-1, is DVKVTQSSRYLVKRTGEKVFLECVQDMDHENMFWYRQDPGLGLRLIYFSYDVKMKEKGDIPEGYSVSREKKERFSLILESASTNQTSMYLCASSPRTINTEAFFGQGTRLTVV.

This clonotype was seen ten or more times. The chain joins TRBV30 to TRBJ1-2; the match to TRBD1 covers 11 bases. This CDR3 has 14 amino acids. The trim removed 0 bases at V and 6 bases at J, leaving 3 bases unmatched. Germline CDR1 is GTSNPN and CDR2 is SVGIG (reference sequence). CDR3 DNA sequence: TGTGCCTGGAGTGTGGACAGGGGGCGTGATGGCTACACCTTC. Translating gives CAWSVDRGRDGYTF. Complete variable domain (other parts from reference TRBV30 and TRBJ1-2): SQTIHQWPATLVQPVGSPLSLECTVEGTSNPNLYWYRQAAGRGLQLLFYSVGIGQISSEVPQNLSASRPQDRQFILSSKKLLLSDSGFYLCAWSVDRGRDGYTFGSGTRLTVV.